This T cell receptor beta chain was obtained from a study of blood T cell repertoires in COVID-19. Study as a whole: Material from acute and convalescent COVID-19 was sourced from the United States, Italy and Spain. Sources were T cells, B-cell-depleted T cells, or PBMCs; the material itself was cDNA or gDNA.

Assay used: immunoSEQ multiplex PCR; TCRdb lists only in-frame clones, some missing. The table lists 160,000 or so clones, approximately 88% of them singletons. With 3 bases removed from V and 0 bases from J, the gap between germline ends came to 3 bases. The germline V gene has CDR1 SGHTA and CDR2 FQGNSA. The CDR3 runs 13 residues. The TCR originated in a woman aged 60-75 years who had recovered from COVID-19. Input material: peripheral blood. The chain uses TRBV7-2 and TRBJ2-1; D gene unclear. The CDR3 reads CASSLSSYNEQFF. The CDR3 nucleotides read TGTGCCAGCAGCTTGAGCTCCTACAATGAGCAGTTCTTC.